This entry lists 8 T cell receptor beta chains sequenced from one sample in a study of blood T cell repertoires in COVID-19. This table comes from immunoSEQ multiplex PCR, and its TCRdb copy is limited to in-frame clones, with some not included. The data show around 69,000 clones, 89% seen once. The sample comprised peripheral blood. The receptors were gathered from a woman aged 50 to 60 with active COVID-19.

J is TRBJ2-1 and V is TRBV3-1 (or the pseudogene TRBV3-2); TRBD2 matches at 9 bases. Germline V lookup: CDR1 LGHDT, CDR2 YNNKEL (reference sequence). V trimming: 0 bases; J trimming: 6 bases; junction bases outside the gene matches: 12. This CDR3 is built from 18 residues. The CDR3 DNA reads TGTGCCAGCAGCCAAGATCTGTTAGCGGGAGTCCCCTCCAATGAGCAGTTCTTC. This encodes CASSQDLLAGVPSNEQFF.

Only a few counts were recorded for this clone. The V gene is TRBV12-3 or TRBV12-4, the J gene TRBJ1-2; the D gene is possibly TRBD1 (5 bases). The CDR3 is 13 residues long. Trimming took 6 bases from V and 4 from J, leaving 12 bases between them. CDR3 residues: CASSPTDSYGYTF. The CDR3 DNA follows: TGTGCCAGCAGCCCGACAGATTCCTATGGCTACACCTTC.

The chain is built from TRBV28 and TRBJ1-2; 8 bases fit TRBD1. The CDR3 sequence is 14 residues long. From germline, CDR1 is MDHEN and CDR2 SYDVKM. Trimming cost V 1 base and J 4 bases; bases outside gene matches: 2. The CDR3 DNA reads TGTGCCAGCAGTTTATCGGACAGGGTCTATGGCTACACCTTC. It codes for CASSLSDRVYGYTF.

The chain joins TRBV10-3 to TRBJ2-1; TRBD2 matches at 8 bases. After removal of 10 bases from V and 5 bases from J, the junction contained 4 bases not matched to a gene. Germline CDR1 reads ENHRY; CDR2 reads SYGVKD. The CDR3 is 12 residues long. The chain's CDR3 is CATAGGDNEQFF. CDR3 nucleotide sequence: TGTGCCACGGCGGGGGGAGACAATGAGCAGTTCTTC.

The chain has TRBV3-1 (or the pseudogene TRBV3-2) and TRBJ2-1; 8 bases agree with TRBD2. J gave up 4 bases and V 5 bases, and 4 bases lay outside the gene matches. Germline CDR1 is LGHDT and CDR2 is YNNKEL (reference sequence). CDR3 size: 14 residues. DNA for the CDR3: TGTGCCAGCAGCACTAGCGGAGTTTACAATGAGCAGTTCTTC. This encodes CASSTSGVYNEQFF.

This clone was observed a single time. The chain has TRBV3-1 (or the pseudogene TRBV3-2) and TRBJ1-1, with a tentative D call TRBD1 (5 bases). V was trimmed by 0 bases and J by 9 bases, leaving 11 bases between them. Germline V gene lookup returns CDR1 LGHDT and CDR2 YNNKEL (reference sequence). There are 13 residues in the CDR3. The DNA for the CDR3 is TGTGCCAGCAGCCAAGATCGCGACAGAAAAGCTTTCTTT. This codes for CASSQDRDRKAFF.

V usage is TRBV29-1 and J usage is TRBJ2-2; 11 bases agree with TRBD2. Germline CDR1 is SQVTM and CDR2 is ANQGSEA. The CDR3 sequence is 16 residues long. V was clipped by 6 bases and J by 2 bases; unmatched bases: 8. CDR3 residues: CSVTSGNLINTGELFF. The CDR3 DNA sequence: TGCAGCGTGACTAGCGGGAACCTTATTAACACCGGGGAGCTGTTTTTT.

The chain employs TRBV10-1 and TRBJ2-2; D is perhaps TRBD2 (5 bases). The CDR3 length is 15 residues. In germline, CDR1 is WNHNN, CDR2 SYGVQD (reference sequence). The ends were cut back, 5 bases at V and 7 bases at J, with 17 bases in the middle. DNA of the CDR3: TGCGCCAGCAGTCGTGAATGGTTGGGGAGCGGGGAGCTGTTTTTT. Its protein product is CASSREWLGSGELFF.